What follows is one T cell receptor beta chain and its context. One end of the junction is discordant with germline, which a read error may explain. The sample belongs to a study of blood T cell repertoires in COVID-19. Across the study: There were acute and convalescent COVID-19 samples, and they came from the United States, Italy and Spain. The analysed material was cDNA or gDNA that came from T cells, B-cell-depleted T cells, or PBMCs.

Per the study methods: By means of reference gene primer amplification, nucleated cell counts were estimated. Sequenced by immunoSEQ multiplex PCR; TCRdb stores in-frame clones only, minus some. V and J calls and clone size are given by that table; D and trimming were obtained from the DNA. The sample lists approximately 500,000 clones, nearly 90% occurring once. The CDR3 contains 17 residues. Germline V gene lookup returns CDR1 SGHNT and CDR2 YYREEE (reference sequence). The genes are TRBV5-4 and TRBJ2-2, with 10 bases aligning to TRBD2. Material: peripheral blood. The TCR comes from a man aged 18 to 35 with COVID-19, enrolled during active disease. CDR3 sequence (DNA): TGTGCCAGCAGCTCATCTTCTAGCGGGGGCATTTCCGGGAAGCTGTTTTTT. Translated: CASSSSSSGGISGKLFF.